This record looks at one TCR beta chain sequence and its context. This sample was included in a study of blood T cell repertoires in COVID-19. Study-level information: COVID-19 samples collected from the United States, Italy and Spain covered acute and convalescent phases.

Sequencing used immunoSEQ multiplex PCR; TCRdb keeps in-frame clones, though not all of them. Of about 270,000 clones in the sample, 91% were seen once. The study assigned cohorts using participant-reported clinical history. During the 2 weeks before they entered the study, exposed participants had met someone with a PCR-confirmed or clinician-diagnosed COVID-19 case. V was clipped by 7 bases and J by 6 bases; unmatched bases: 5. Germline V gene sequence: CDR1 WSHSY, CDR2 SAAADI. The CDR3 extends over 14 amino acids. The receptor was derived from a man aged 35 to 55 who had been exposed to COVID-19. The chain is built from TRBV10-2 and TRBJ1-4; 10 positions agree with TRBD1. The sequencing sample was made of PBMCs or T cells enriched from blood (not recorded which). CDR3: CASNPGQGHEKLFF. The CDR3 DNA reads TGCGCCAGCAATCCGGGACAGGGGCATGAAAAACTGTTTTTT.